The 28 T cell receptor beta chains below were found in one sample sequenced in a study of T-cell reconstitution after alpha-beta-depleted transplantation in children. Preparation of the TCRbeta library used unique molecular identifiers. In TCRdb, the PCR reads were re-called with MiXCR into one record per CDR3 protein. The sample gives some 200,000 distinct CDR3 sequences, roughly 9.1% of which show up once; 35% to 45% is in the top ten. This specimen consisted of PBMCs, mostly from graft donor cells, obtained 360 days after TCRalphabeta/CD19-depleted stem cell transplant. The receptor source for this set is a male patient between 2 and 10 years old who had a stem cell transplant for acute myeloid leukemia, so the T cells may come from the graft donor.

The rearrangement uses TRBV12-3 or TRBV12-4 and TRBJ2-7, with D unclear. V lost 3 bases and J 2 bases, leaving 11 bases between the germline ends. This CDR3 comprises 14 residues. CDR3 protein: CASSFQSAAYEQYF. Written as DNA, the CDR3 is TGTGCCAGCAGTTTCCAGAGTGCAGCCTACGAGCAGTACTTC.

This CDR3 is CASSTRTSGNEDTQYF. CDR3 DNA: TGTGCCAGCAGTACACGGACTAGCGGGAATGAAGATACGCAGTATTTT. The chain recombines TRBV6-2 or TRBV6-3 with TRBJ2-3; 12 bases align to TRBD2. Germline-derived CDR1 and CDR2 are MNHEY and SVGEGT. Trimming cost V 5 bases and J 5 bases; bases outside gene matches: 8. The CDR3 loop spans 16 amino acids.

This clonotype was counted ten times or more. The J gene is TRBJ2-5, the V gene TRBV9; 10 positions agree with TRBD2. The CDR3 loop spans 15 amino acids. V lost 3 bases to trimming and J lost 2 bases; unmatched junction nucleotides: 4. The germline gives CDR1 SGDLS, CDR2 YYNGEE. The CDR3 DNA follows: TGTGCCAGCAGCGCACTAGCGGGGATTCAAGAGACCCAGTACTTC. This codes for CASSALAGIQETQYF. Looking up the rest from reference TRBV9 and TRBJ2-5 gives the full variable domain: DSGVTQTPKHLITATGQRVTLRCSPRSGDLSVYWYQQSLDQGLQFLIQYYNGEERAKGNILERFSAQQFPDLHSELNLSSLELGDSALYFCASSALAGIQETQYFGPGTRLLVL.

This clonotype was counted ten times or more. This chain's CDR3 is CSARDARSYEQYV. The CDR3 DNA is TGCAGTGCTAGAGATGCAAGATCCTACGAGCAGTACGTC. The chain joins TRBV20-1 to TRBJ2-7, with D unclear. V shed 0 bases and J shed 1 base, with 7 bases lying between them. The length of the CDR3 is 13 residues. Germline CDR1 and CDR2: DFQATT and SNEGSKA (reference sequence).

This clonotype occurred a few times. The chain is built from TRBV15 and TRBJ1-4; the match to TRBD1 covers 9 bases. The CDR3 extends over 16 amino acids. Germline CDR1 reads LNHNV; CDR2 reads YYDKDF (reference sequence). Trimming removed 0 bases from V and 8 bases from J; junction bases left unmatched: 7. DNA for the CDR3: TGTGCCACCAGCAGAGATAGGGGACAGGGTCGGGAAAAACTGTTTTTT. It yields the protein CATSRDRGQGREKLFF.

The chain has TRBV5-1 and TRBJ2-7, with 7 nucleotides matching TRBD1. V was pared by 0 bases and J by 4 bases, with 7 bases of the junction left unmatched. Per the germline V gene, CDR1 is SGHRS and CDR2 is YFSETQ. This CDR3 has 15 residues. The CDR3 DNA is TGCGCCAGCAGCTTGGGGGACAGTGGTCTTTACGAGCAGTACTTC. Its translation is CASSLGDSGLYEQYF.

The table lists this clonotype with a few counts. The rearrangement links TRBV10-3 to TRBJ1-5; 9 nucleotides match TRBD1. CDR1 ENHRY and CDR2 SYGVKD come from the germline V gene. The trim removed 0 bases at V and 5 bases at J, leaving 2 bases unmatched. The CDR3 contains 15 residues. The CDR3 here is CAISESNRGHQPQHF. The CDR3 nucleotides read TGTGCCATCAGTGAGTCTAACAGGGGGCATCAGCCCCAGCATTTT.

This clonotype has at least ten counts. The chain carries TRBV3-1 and TRBJ2-1, with D unresolved. The CDR3 is 16 amino acids. V lost 1 base and J 4 bases, leaving 14 bases between the germline ends. The germline CDR1 and CDR2 sequences are LGHDT and YNNKEL (reference sequence). CDR3 bases: TGTGCCAGCAGCCAAGCTGGGGTAGCCACGTACAATGAGCAGTTCTTC. Its protein is CASSQAGVATYNEQFF.

This clonotype was counted a few times. The rearrangement joins TRBV18 to TRBJ2-7; tentative D call: TRBD2 (5 bases). Trimming removed 6 bases at V and 5 bases at J, with 14 bases between. The CDR3 loop spans 13 amino acids. In germline, CDR1 is KGHSH, CDR2 LQKENI. CDR3 bases: TGTGCCAGCTCCCCTACGGAGGCCAACGAGCAGTACGTC. Translating it yields CASSPTEANEQYV.

In this sample, this clonotype turned up many times. The V call is TRBV5-1, the J call TRBJ2-7, with 10 nucleotides matching TRBD2. The CDR3 totals 15 residues. Per germline, CDR1 SGHRS and CDR2 YFSETQ. J lost 2 bases, V lost 1 base, and 3 bases had no gene match. The CDR3 is CASSLQAGGPYEQYV. The DNA for the CDR3 is TGCGCCAGCAGCTTGCAAGCGGGGGGGCCCTACGAGCAGTACGTC.

This clonotype turned up a few times. This chain connects TRBV19 to TRBJ2-5; D is ambiguous. Germline lookup yields CDR1 LNHDA and CDR2 SQIVND (reference sequence). With 4 bases removed from V and 5 bases from J, the gap between germline ends came to 17 bases. The CDR3 is 15 residues long. The CDR3 DNA follows: TGTGCCAGTAGTACTACCTCTCTCTTAGAGGAGACCCAGTACTTC. Translated: CASSTTSLLEETQYF.

This clonotype was counted at least ten times. DNA for the CDR3: TGTGCCAGCAGTCCTAGCGGGGGGATCCAAGAGACCCAGTACTTC. It specifies CASSPSGGIQETQYF. V usage is TRBV12-3 or TRBV12-4 and J usage is TRBJ2-5; the match to TRBD2 covers 11 bases. After removal of 5 bases from V and 1 base from J, the junction contained 3 bases not matched to a gene. The CDR3 runs 15 residues.

This clonotype turned up a few times. The chain joins TRBV29-1 to TRBJ2-1; TRBD2 aligns across 10 bases. From germline, CDR1 is SQVTM and CDR2 ANQGSEA. The CDR3 contains 15 residues. Trimming at V came to 5 bases and at J to 4 bases, leaving 8 bases not matched to a gene. CDR3 DNA: TGCAGCGTTTATTATACTAGCGGGATTTACAATGAGCAGTTCTTC. This sequence encodes CSVYYTSGIYNEQFF.

V gene TRBV2 combines with J gene TRBJ1-1; the match to TRBD1 covers 12 bases. Germline-derived CDR1 and CDR2 are SNHLY and FYNNEI. V was pared by 6 bases and J by 5 bases, with 13 bases of the junction left unmatched. This CDR3 spans 17 amino acids. CDR3 sequence: CASSDWDRGRVWTEAFF. The CDR3 DNA reads TGTGCCAGCAGCGATTGGGACAGGGGGCGCGTATGGACTGAAGCTTTCTTT. Supplemented by reference TRBV2 and TRBJ1-1, the full variable domain reads EPEVTQTPSHQVTQMGQEVILRCVPISNHLYFYWYRQILGQKVEFLVSFYNNEISEKSEIFDDQFSVERPDGSNFTLKIRSTKLEDSAMYFCASSDWDRGRVWTEAFFGQGTRLTVV.

This clonotype showed up many times. The rearrangement joins TRBV11-2 to TRBJ2-2, with unresolved D. The CDR3 contains 14 residues. The V end was cut by 8 bases, the J end by 5 bases, with 15 bases between. Germline CDR1 and CDR2: SGHAT and FQNNGV. As DNA, the CDR3 is TGTGCCAGCCCCGGACCGTACTTTACCGGGGAGCTGTTTTTT. Translated, it gives CASPGPYFTGELFF. The full variable domain, its missing parts supplied by reference TRBV11-2 and TRBJ2-2, is EAGVAQSPRYKIIEKRQSVAFWCNPISGHATLYWYQQILGQGPKLLIQFQNNGVVDDSQLPKDRFSAERLKGVDSTLKIQPAKLEDSAVYLCASPGPYFTGELFFGEGSRLTVL.

Only a few counts were recorded for this clonotype. The gene calls are TRBV12-3 or TRBV12-4 and TRBJ1-5; no reliable D call. Trimming took 5 bases from V and 6 from J, leaving 20 bases between them. The CDR3 loop spans 16 amino acids. CDR3 nucleotide sequence: TGTGCCAGCAGTCGGCGGGGATTATACTCTGGTCAGCCCCAGCATTTT. Its translation is CASSRRGLYSGQPQHF.

The sample holds many counts of this clonotype. This chain connects TRBV29-1 to TRBJ1-1; 9 nucleotides agree with TRBD1. Trimming took 6 bases from V and 4 from J; bases not matched to a gene: 6. Germline lookup yields CDR1 SQVTM and CDR2 ANQGSEA. This CDR3 contains 13 residues. CDR3 in DNA: TGCAGCGTCGCCCGGGACAGGGTCACTGAAGCTTTCTTT. It is translated as CSVARDRVTEAFF. Complete variable domain (other parts from reference TRBV29-1 and TRBJ1-1): SAVISQKPSRDICQRGTSLTIQCQVDSQVTMMFWYRQQPGQSLTLIATANQGSEATYESGFVIDKFPISRPNLTFSTLTVSNMSPEDSSIYLCSVARDRVTEAFFGQGTRLTVV.

This chain uses TRBV2 with TRBJ2-2; D is perhaps TRBD2 (5 bases). Germline V gene data show CDR1 as SNHLY and CDR2 as FYNNEI. Trimming removed 0 bases from V and 1 base from J, with 9 bases in between. This CDR3 comprises 16 residues. The CDR3 nucleotides are TGTGCCAGCAGTGAAGCGCTTCGGGGGAACACCGGGGAGCTGTTTTTT. Amino acid sequence: CASSEALRGNTGELFF.

This clonotype has a count of ten or more. V and J are TRBV12-3 or TRBV12-4 and TRBJ2-5; 7 nucleotides agree with TRBD2. CDR3 length: 15 amino acids. The trim removed 0 bases at V and 4 bases at J, leaving 5 bases unmatched. The CDR3 sequence: CASSLARGWGETQYF. The CDR3 DNA reads as TGTGCCAGCAGTTTAGCGCGGGGGTGGGGAGAGACCCAGTACTTC.

This clonotype showed up many times. V is TRBV6-1 and J is TRBJ2-5, with D possibly TRBD1 on 6 matching bases. The CDR3 is 16 amino acids. CDR1 and CDR2 from the germline V gene are MNHNS and SASEGT. The V and J ends lost 7 bases and 0 bases respectively, with 18 bases between them. DNA for the CDR3: TGTGCCAGCAAGGGGGTTCCGGATCAGTACCAAGAGACCCAGTACTTC. Its translation is CASKGVPDQYQETQYF.

The count of this clonotype is one. V gene TRBV9 combines with J gene TRBJ2-5; D ambiguous. V was trimmed by 4 bases and J by 1 base, leaving 17 bases between them. The germline V gene has CDR1 SGDLS and CDR2 YYNGEE. The CDR3 runs to 16 residues. CDR3 protein: CASSPQERAFQETQYF. For the CDR3, the DNA is TGTGCCAGCAGCCCCCAAGAACGAGCCTTCCAAGAGACCCAGTACTTC.

There are many counts of this clonotype. The CDR3 loop is CASSFSATGELFF. The CDR3 nucleotides read TGTGCCAGCAGCTTTTCGGCCACCGGGGAGCTGTTTTTT. The V and J genes are TRBV13 and TRBJ2-2, with no clear D. The V gene's germline CDR1 is PRHDT and CDR2 FYEKMQ (reference sequence). Trimming took off 3 bases at V and 4 bases at J, with 6 bases between the two ends. The CDR3 is 13 amino acids.

This clonotype showed up many times. This sequence joins TRBV7-3 and TRBJ1-1; D is unresolved. Germline CDR1 and CDR2: SGHTA and FQGTGA. The V gene lost 3 bases and the J gene lost 7 bases, with 12 bases spanning the gap. This CDR3 is built from 13 residues. The CDR3 sequence is CASSFNIGSEAFF. CDR3 nucleotide sequence: TGTGCCAGCAGCTTTAATATCGGCAGTGAAGCTTTCTTT.

This clonotype occurred a few times. This chain connects TRBV5-1 to TRBJ2-2, with TRBD2 matching over 8 bases. V dropped 1 base and J dropped 4; count of bases not matched to a gene: 9. Germline V CDR1 and CDR2: SGHRS, YFSETQ. The CDR3 sequence is 17 residues long. The CDR3 nucleotides read TGCGCCAGCAGCTTGCTTTTTGCGGGGGGCTTCACCGGGGAGCTGTTTTTT. Translating gives CASSLLFAGGFTGELFF.

The gene calls are TRBV10-2 and TRBJ2-5; 11 nucleotides align to TRBD2. Germline CDR1 is WSHSY and CDR2 is SAAADI. V lost 4 bases to trimming and J lost 2 bases; unmatched junction nucleotides: 9. This CDR3 region has 17 residues. Here the CDR3 reads CASSGSRLAGTQETQYF. DNA of the CDR3: TGCGCCAGCAGTGGATCGCGACTAGCGGGAACTCAAGAGACCCAGTACTTC.

The chain carries TRBV20-1 and TRBJ1-2; D uncertain. The germline gives CDR1 DFQATT, CDR2 SNEGSKA (reference sequence). The CDR3 covers 11 residues. The V end was cut by 2 bases, the J end by 8 bases, with 9 bases between. The CDR3 DNA is TGCAGTGCTAGACCACGGCAGGGCTACACCTTC. Translating it yields CSARPRQGYTF.

This clonotype has more than one count but fewer than ten. V is TRBV12-3 or TRBV12-4 and J is TRBJ2-5; a possible D gene is TRBD2 (7 bases). With 3 bases removed from V and 3 bases from J, the gap between germline ends came to 20 bases. This CDR3 contains 17 residues. CDR3 coding DNA: TGTGCCAGCAGTTTTAAGGGGGGGCGCCGGGAGAAAGAGACCCAGTACTTC. Translated, it gives CASSFKGGRREKETQYF.

This clonotype was counted only a few times. The chain uses TRBV6-1 and TRBJ2-5; TRBD1 matches at 8 bases. After removal of 3 bases from V and 2 bases from J, the junction contained 5 bases not matched to a gene. Germline V gene data show CDR1 as MNHNS and CDR2 as SASEGT. The CDR3 is made up of 15 amino acids. CDR3 loop: CASSDPDRVQETQYF. CDR3 DNA sequence: TGTGCCAGCAGTGACCCGGACAGGGTTCAAGAGACCCAGTACTTC.